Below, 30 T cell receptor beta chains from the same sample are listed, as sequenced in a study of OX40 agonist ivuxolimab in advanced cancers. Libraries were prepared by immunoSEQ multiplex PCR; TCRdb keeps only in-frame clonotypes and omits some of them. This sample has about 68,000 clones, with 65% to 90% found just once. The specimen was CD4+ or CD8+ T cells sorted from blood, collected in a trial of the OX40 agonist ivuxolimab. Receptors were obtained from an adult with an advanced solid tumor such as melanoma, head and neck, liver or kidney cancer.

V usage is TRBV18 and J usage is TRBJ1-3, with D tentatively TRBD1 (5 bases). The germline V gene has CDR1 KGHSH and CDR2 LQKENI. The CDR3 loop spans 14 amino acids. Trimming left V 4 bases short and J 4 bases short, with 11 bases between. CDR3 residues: CASSRNRQGNTIYF. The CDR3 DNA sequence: TGTGCCAGCTCACGCAACCGACAGGGAAACACCATATATTTT.

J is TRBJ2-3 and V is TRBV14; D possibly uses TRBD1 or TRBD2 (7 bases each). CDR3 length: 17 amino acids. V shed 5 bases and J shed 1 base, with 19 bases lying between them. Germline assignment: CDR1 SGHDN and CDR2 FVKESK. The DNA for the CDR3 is TGTGCCAGCAGCAGGGGGCTAGCGGACAGCGGCACAGATACGCAGTATTTT. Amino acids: CASSRGLADSGTDTQYF.

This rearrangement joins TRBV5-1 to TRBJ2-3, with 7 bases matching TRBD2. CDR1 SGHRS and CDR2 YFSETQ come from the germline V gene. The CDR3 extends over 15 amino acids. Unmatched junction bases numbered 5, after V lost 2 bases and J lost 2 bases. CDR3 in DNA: TGCGCCAGCAGCTTACCCAGCGGGGACACAGATACGCAGTATTTT. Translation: CASSLPSGDTDTQYF.

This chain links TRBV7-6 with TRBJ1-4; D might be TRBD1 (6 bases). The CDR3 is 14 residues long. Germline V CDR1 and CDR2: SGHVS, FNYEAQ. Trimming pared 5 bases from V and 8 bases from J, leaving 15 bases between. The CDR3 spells CASSQNRDGEKLFF. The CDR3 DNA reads TGTGCCAGCAGCCAAAACAGGGACGGAGAAAAACTGTTTTTT.

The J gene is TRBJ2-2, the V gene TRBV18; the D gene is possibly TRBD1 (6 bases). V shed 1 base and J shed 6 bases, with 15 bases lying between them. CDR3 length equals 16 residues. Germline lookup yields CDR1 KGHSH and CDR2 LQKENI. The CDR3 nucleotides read TGTGCCAGCTCACCACTCAGTACAGGGCTACCCGGGGAGCTGTTTTTT. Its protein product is CASSPLSTGLPGELFF.

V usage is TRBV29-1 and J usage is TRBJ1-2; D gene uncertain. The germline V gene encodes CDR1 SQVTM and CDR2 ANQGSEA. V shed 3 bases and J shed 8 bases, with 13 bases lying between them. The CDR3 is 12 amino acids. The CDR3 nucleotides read TGCAGCGTTGACAGAGTGGGGTCGGGCTACACCTTC. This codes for CSVDRVGSGYTF. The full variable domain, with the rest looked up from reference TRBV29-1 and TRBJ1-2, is SAVISQKPSRDICQRGTSLTIQCQVDSQVTMMFWYRQQPGQSLTLIATANQGSEATYESGFVIDKFPISRPNLTFSTLTVSNMSPEDSSIYLCSVDRVGSGYTFGSGTRLTVV.

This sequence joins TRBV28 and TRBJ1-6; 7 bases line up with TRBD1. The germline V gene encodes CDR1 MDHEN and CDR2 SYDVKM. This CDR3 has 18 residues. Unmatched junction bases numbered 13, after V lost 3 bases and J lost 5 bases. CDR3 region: CASSFPTGTTHHNSPLHF. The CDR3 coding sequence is TGTGCCAGCAGTTTCCCGACAGGGACCACCCACCATAATTCACCCCTCCACTTT.

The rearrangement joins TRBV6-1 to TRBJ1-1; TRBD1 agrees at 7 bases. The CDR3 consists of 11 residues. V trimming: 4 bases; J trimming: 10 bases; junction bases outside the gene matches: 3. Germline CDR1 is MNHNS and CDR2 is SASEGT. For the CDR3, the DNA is TGTGCCAGCAGTGCAACAGGGGTAGCTTTCTTT. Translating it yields CASSATGVAFF.

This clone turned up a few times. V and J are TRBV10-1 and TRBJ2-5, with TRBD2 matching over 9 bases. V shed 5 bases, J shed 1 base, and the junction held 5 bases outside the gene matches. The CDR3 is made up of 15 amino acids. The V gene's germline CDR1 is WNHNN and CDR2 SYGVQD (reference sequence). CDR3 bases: TGCGCCAGCAGTCTAGCGGGGACCCCCCAAGAGACCCAGTACTTC. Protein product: CASSLAGTPQETQYF.

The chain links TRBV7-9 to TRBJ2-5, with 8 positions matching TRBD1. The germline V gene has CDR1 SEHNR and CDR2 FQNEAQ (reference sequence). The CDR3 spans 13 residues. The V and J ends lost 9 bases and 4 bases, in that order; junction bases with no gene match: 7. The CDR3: CASSQGAGETQYF. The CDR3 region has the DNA TGTGCCAGTTCGCAGGGGGCCGGAGAGACCCAGTACTTC.

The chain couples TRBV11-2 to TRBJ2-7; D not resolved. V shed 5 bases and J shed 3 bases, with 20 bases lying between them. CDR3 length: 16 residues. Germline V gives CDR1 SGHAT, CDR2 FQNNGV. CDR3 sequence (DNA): TGTGCCAGCAGCAGCTCAGGCTCCCGAGCCTACTACGAGCAGTACTTC. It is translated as CASSSSGSRAYYEQYF.

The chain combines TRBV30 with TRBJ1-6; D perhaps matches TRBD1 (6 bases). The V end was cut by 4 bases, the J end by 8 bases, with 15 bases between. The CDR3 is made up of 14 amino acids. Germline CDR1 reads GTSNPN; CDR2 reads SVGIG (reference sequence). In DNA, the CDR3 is TGTGCCTGGAACGGGGGCAGGGGATATTCACCCCTCCACTTT. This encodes CAWNGGRGYSPLHF. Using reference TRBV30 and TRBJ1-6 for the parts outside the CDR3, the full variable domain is SQTIHQWPATLVQPVGSPLSLECTVEGTSNPNLYWYRQAAGRGLQLLFYSVGIGQISSEVPQNLSASRPQDRQFILSSKKLLLSDSGFYLCAWNGGRGYSPLHFGNGTRLTVT.

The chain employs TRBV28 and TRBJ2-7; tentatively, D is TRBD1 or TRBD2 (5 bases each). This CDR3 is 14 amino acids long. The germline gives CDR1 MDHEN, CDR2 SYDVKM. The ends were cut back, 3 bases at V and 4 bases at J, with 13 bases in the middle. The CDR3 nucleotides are TGTGCCAGCAGTTTTGTGGGGGACGCGTACGAGCAGTACTTC. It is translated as CASSFVGDAYEQYF.

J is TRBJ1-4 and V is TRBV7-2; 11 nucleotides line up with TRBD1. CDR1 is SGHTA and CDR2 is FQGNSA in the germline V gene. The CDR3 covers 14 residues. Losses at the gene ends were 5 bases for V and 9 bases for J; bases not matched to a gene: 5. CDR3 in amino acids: CASSLGTGGKKLFF. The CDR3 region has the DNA TGTGCCAGCAGCCTTGGGACAGGGGGGAAAAAACTGTTTTTT.

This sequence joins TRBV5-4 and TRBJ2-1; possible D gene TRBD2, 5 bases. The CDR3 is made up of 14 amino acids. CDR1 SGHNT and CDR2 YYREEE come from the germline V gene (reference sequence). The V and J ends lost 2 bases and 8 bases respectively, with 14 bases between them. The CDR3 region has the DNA TGTGCCAGCAGCTTTGAGGGTCCCCTCGATGAGCAGTTCTTC. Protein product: CASSFEGPLDEQFF.

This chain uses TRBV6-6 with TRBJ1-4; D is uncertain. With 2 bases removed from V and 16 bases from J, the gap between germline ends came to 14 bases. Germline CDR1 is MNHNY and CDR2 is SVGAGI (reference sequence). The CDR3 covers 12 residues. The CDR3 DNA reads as TGTGCCAGCAGTTACGAGAAGGACTGGCCGTTTTTT. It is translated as CASSYEKDWPFF.

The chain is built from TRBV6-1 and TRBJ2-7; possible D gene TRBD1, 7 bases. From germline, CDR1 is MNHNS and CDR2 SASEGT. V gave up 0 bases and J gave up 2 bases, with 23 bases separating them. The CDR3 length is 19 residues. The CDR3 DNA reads TGTGCCAGCAGTGAAGCGCTGAATTCGGGGGCAGGGGGGACCTACGAGCAGTACTTC. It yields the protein CASSEALNSGAGGTYEQYF.

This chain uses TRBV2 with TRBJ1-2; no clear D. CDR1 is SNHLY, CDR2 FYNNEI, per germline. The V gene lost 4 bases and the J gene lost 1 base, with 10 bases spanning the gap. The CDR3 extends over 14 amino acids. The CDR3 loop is CASSGSRVNYGYTF. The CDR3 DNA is TGTGCCAGCAGTGGATCGAGAGTTAACTATGGCTACACCTTC.

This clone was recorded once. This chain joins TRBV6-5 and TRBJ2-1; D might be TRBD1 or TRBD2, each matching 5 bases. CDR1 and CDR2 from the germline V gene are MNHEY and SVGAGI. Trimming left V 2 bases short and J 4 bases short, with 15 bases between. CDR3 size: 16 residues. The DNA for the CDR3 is TGTGCCAGCAGTTACCGGGGCCTGGAACATTACAATGAGCAGTTCTTC. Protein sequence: CASSYRGLEHYNEQFF.

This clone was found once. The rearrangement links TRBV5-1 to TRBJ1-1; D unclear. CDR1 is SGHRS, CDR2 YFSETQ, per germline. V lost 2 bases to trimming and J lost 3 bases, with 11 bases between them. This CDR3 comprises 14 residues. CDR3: CASSFLPGDTEAFF. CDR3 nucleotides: TGCGCCAGCAGCTTCCTACCTGGGGACACTGAAGCTTTCTTT. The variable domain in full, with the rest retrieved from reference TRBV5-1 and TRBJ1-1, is KAGVTQTPRYLIKTRGQQVTLSCSPISGHRSVSWYQQTPGQGLQFLFEYFSETQRNKGNFPGRFSGRQFSNSRSEMNVSTLELGDSALYLCASSFLPGDTEAFFGQGTRLTVV.

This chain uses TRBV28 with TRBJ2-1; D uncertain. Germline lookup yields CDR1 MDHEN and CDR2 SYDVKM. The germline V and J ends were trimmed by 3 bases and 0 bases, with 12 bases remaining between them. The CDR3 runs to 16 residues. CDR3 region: CASSFPRQSSYNEQFF. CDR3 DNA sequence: TGTGCCAGCAGTTTTCCTCGACAAAGCTCCTACAATGAGCAGTTCTTC.

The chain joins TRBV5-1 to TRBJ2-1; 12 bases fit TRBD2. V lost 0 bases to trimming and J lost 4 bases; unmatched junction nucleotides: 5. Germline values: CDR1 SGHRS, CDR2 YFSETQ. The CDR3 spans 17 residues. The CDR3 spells CASSLALLAGGYNEQFF. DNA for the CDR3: TGCGCCAGCAGCTTGGCACTACTAGCGGGGGGTTACAATGAGCAGTTCTTC.

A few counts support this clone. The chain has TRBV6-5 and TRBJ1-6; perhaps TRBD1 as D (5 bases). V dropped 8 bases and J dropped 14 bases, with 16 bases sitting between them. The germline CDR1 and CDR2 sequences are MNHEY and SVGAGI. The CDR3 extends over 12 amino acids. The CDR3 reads CASGLIGGALHF. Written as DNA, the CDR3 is TGTGCCAGCGGCCTAATTGGGGGGGCCCTCCACTTT.

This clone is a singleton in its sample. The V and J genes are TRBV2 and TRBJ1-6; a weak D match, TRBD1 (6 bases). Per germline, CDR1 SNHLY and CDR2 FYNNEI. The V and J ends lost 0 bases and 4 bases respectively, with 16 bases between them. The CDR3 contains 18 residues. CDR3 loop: CASSEAVGGGRYNSPLHF. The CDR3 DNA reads TGTGCCAGCAGTGAAGCGGTGGGGGGGGGCCGTTATAATTCACCCCTCCACTTT.

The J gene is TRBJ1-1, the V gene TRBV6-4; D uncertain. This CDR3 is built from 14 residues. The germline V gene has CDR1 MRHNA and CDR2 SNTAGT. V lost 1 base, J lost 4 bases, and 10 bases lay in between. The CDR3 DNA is TGTGCCAGCAGTGACTATTCCAGAGGCACTGAAGCTTTCTTT. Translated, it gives CASSDYSRGTEAFF.

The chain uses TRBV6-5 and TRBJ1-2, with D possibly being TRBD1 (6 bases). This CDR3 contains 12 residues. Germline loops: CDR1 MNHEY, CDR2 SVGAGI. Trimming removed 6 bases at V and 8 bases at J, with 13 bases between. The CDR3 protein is CASSLNRVGYTF. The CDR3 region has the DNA TGTGCCAGCAGCCTAAACAGGGTAGGCTACACCTTC.

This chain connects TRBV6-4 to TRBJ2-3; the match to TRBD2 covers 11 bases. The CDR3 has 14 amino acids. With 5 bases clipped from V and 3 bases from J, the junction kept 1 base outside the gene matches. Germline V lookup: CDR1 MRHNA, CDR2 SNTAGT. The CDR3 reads CASSRLAGTDTQYF. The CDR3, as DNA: TGTGCCAGCAGTCGACTAGCGGGGACAGATACGCAGTATTTT.

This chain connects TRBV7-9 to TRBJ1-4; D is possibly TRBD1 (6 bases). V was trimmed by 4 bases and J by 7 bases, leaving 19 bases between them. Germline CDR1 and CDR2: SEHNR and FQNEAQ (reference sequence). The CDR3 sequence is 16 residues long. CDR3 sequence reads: CASSYSRGGSSEKLFF. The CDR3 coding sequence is TGTGCCAGCAGCTACTCCAGAGGGGGGTCAAGTGAAAAACTGTTTTTT.

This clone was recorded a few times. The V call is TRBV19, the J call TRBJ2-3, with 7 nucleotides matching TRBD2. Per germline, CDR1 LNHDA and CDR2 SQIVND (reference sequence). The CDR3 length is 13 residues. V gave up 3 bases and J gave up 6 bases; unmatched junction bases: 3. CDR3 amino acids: CASSIAGVDTQYF. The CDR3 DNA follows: TGTGCCAGTAGTATCGCGGGGGTGGATACGCAGTATTTT.

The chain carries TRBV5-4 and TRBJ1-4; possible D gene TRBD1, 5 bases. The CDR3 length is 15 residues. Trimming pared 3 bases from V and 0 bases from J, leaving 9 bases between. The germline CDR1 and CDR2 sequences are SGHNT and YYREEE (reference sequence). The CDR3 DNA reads TGTGCCAGCAGCTCGGGACTGTCAACTAATGAAAAACTGTTTTTT. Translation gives CASSSGLSTNEKLFF.